What follows are 2 T cell receptor beta chains derived from one specimen sequenced in a study of Ad26.COV2.S vaccination and SARS-CoV-2 variants. Only in-frame clones appear in the TCRdb table, and some are missing; sequencing was by immunoSEQ multiplex PCR. The repertoire has 300,000 to 400,000 clones, around 89% of them found once; the top ten carry roughly 5%. The treatment here: around 19 received Ad26.COV2.S at low or high dose, single or two shots; roughly five received placebo; per-sample allocation not given. Material that was analyzed had been drawn on day 63 after the first vaccine or placebo injection. Here the sequenced sample was peripheral blood, taken in a trial of Ad26.COV2.S vaccine versus placebo. These receptors were taken from a person between 18 and 59 years old who received the Ad26.COV2.S COVID-19 vaccine or a placebo.

This sequence joins TRBV7-2 and TRBJ2-1; the match to TRBD1 covers 8 bases. Germline assignment: CDR1 SGHTA and CDR2 FQGNSA. The CDR3 has 16 amino acids. V lost 7 bases to trimming and J lost 0 bases; unmatched junction nucleotides: 8. The CDR3 DNA is TGTGCCAGCACCGTAAACAGGGGGGCCTCCTACAATGAGCAGTTCTTC. It is translated as CASTVNRGASYNEQFF.

J is TRBJ1-2 and V is TRBV5-4, with D possibly matching TRBD1 (5 bases). Germline CDR1 and CDR2: SGHNT and YYREEE (reference sequence). Trimming pared 3 bases from V and 3 bases from J, leaving 15 bases between. The CDR3 runs 15 residues. As DNA, the CDR3 is TGTGCCAGCAGCTCCCCTCAGGGATCCGACTATGGCTACACCTTC. Encoded protein: CASSSPQGSDYGYTF.